The 30 T cell receptor beta chains reported below all come from one sample, sequenced in a study of shared clonotypes between healthy human individuals. The protocol was immunoSEQ multiplex PCR, while the TCRdb copy is restricted to in-frame clones and leaves out a portion. Of 1.6 million or so clones listed, 98% are singletons. The sequenced sample consisted of naive CD4+ T cells sorted from blood. The subset here: CD45RA+ positively selected. These receptors all come from a young man in good health.

The rearrangement joins TRBV25-1 to TRBJ1-5; D gene uncertain. The V and J ends lost 1 base and 4 bases respectively, with 8 bases between them. This CDR3 region has 14 residues. Per the germline V gene, CDR1 is MGHDK and CDR2 is SYGVNS. The CDR3, as DNA: TGTGCCAGCAGTGAATTTGGTGGAAATCAGCCCCAGCATTTT. Its protein is CASSEFGGNQPQHF.

V usage is TRBV6-1 and J usage is TRBJ2-5; 7 nucleotides match TRBD1. V was pared by 4 bases and J by 1 base, with 3 bases of the junction left unmatched. CDR3 length: 14 residues. In germline, CDR1 is MNHNS, CDR2 SASEGT. This CDR3 reads CASSVGQLQETQYF. CDR3 in DNA: TGTGCCAGCAGTGTGGGACAGCTCCAAGAGACCCAGTACTTC.

V gene TRBV18 combines with J gene TRBJ1-4, with D maybe TRBD1 (6 bases). The germline CDR1 and CDR2 sequences are KGHSH and LQKENI. The CDR3 length is 15 residues. Trimming left V 4 bases short and J 8 bases short, with 17 bases between. CDR3 sequence: CASSLNTGRGEKLFF. The CDR3 DNA is TGTGCCAGCTCACTAAACACAGGGAGAGGAGAAAAACTGTTTTTT.

This clone was seen a single time. The genes are TRBV10-3 and TRBJ1-2; 8 nucleotides line up with TRBD1. There are 13 residues in the CDR3. Trimming removed 9 bases from V and 3 bases from J; junction bases left unmatched: 6. From germline, CDR1 is ENHRY and CDR2 SYGVKD. The CDR3: CAIADRVDYGYTF. In DNA, the CDR3 is TGTGCCATAGCGGACAGGGTGGACTATGGCTACACCTTC.

The V and J genes are TRBV15 and TRBJ1-1; a weak D match, TRBD1 (6 bases). Germline V gives CDR1 LNHNV, CDR2 YYDKDF (reference sequence). This CDR3 contains 15 residues. Trimming removed 8 bases from V and 1 base from J, with 17 bases in between. DNA for the CDR3: TGTGCCACCGGGGGGCAGAACTCCCGGAACACTGAAGCTTTCTTT. As protein: CATGGQNSRNTEAFF.

The chain is built from TRBV4-2 and TRBJ2-1; TRBD2 matches 10 bases. With V trimmed by 0 bases and J by 0 bases, 14 bases remained unmatched. CDR1 and CDR2 (germline): LGHNA, YNFKEQ. This CDR3 is built from 21 residues. CDR3: CASSQDGIQREGRVSYNEQFF. In nucleotides, the CDR3 is TGTGCCAGCAGCCAAGACGGTATCCAGCGGGAGGGCCGGGTCTCCTACAATGAGCAGTTCTTC.

In the case of this clone: This same CDR3 is encoded by further DNA sequences in the sample. This CDR3 is CASSPGGADTEAFF. Written as DNA, the CDR3 is TGTGCCAGCTCACCGGGGGGGGCGGACACTGAAGCTTTCTTT. V is TRBV18 and J is TRBJ1-1, with a tentative D call TRBD1 (6 bases). Germline V gene lookup returns CDR1 KGHSH and CDR2 LQKENI. The germline V and J ends were trimmed by 3 bases and 3 bases, with 11 bases remaining between them. The CDR3 runs to 14 residues.

This chain's CDR3 is CASSPGPLTDTQYF. The CDR3 coding sequence is TGTGCCAGCAGCCCGGGTCCGCTCACAGATACGCAGTATTTT. The chain has TRBV7-3 and TRBJ2-3; D is ambiguous. V shed 5 bases and J shed 2 bases, with 11 bases lying between them. Germline V gene sequence: CDR1 SGHTA, CDR2 FQGTGA. The CDR3 totals 14 residues.

The V call is TRBV7-2, the J call TRBJ2-3; weak D call: TRBD2 (5 bases). V was shortened by 3 bases and J by 8 bases, with 12 bases between the two germline ends. Germline loops: CDR1 SGHTA, CDR2 FQGNSA. This CDR3 has 13 amino acids. This CDR3 is CASSFERIATQYF. The DNA of the CDR3 is TGTGCCAGCAGCTTCGAGCGGATAGCTACGCAGTATTTT.

This chain links TRBV9 with TRBJ2-2, with 8 bases identical to TRBD1. The germline V gene has CDR1 SGDLS and CDR2 YYNGEE. The CDR3 has 16 residues. Trimming took 2 bases from V and 3 from J; bases not matched to a gene: 6. This chain's CDR3 is CASSVRGRRDTGELFF. CDR3 sequence (DNA): TGTGCCAGCAGCGTCAGGGGGCGCAGGGACACCGGGGAGCTGTTTTTT.

The chain is built from TRBV6-6 and TRBJ2-3; 9 bases line up with TRBD1. Trimming removed 5 bases from V and 4 bases from J; junction bases left unmatched: 7. Per germline, CDR1 MNHNY and CDR2 SVGAGI (reference sequence). The CDR3 totals 15 residues. CDR3 amino acids: CASSLGTGRADTQYF. In DNA form, the CDR3 reads TGTGCCAGCAGTCTCGGGACAGGGAGGGCAGATACGCAGTATTTT.

The chain employs TRBV9 and TRBJ1-2; weak D call: TRBD1 (5 bases). Per germline, CDR1 SGDLS and CDR2 YYNGEE. The V gene lost 4 bases and the J gene lost 5 bases, with 18 bases spanning the gap. The CDR3 loop spans 15 amino acids. The CDR3 loop reads CASSSTVGTGYGYTF. DNA of the CDR3: TGTGCCAGCAGCTCTACGGTGGGCACAGGATATGGCTACACCTTC.

The chain's CDR3 is CASRLAGVQETQYF. CDR3 nucleotides: TGTGCCAGCAGGCTCGCGGGGGTCCAAGAGACCCAGTACTTC. The chain links TRBV27 to TRBJ2-5; TRBD2 agrees at 7 bases. The CDR3 has 14 residues. Germline trimming cut 6 bases from V and 1 base from J; bases unmatched to any gene: 5. Germline CDR1 is MNHEY and CDR2 is SMNVEV (reference sequence).

For this clone: The same CDR3 can be traced to other DNA sequences in this sample. The chain combines TRBV28 with TRBJ1-2; no clear D gene. With 3 bases removed from V and 4 bases from J, the gap between germline ends came to 6 bases. Germline CDR1 reads MDHEN; CDR2 reads SYDVKM. This CDR3 is built from 12 residues. This CDR3 reads CASSLGGYGYTF. DNA of the CDR3: TGTGCCAGCAGTTTGGGTGGCTATGGCTACACCTTC.

The chain uses TRBV11-1 and TRBJ2-7, with TRBD1 identical over 7 bases. The CDR3 contains 15 residues. The germline gives CDR1 SGHAT, CDR2 FQDESV (reference sequence). Trimming took 1 base from V and 2 from J; bases not matched to a gene: 5. This CDR3 is CASSLEQGQTYEQYF. The CDR3 DNA follows: TGTGCCAGCAGCTTAGAACAGGGACAGACCTACGAGCAGTACTTC.

J is TRBJ1-4 and V is TRBV11-2, with TRBD1 identical over 8 bases. This CDR3 has 15 amino acids. The junction had 4 bases not matched to a gene; V was cut back by 1 base and J by 6 bases. Germline V gives CDR1 SGHAT, CDR2 FQNNGV. The CDR3 region is CASSLGRGPYEKLFF. The CDR3 DNA sequence: TGTGCCAGCAGCTTAGGCAGGGGGCCGTATGAAAAACTGTTTTTT.

This sequence joins TRBV19 and TRBJ2-1, with 8 bases aligning to TRBD1. With 5 bases clipped from V and 4 bases from J, the junction kept 7 bases outside the gene matches. The length of the CDR3 is 15 residues. Germline CDR1 LNHDA, CDR2 SQIVND (reference sequence). DNA for the CDR3: TGTGCCAGTAGTCCTAGGACAGGGACTTACAATGAGCAGTTCTTC. It is translated as CASSPRTGTYNEQFF.

The V call is TRBV7-2, the J call TRBJ2-3, with D unclear. The CDR3 is made up of 13 amino acids. V gave up 2 bases and J gave up 9 bases, with 12 bases separating them. Germline CDR1 is SGHTA and CDR2 is FQGNSA. The CDR3 region is CASSLLIATTQYF. The DNA of the CDR3 is TGTGCCAGCAGCTTACTAATAGCCACCACGCAGTATTTT.

The chain couples TRBV4-1 to TRBJ2-1; D perhaps matches TRBD1 (6 bases). V was cut by 3 bases and J by 4 bases, with 16 bases left in between. CDR3 length: 16 residues. CDR1 is MGHRA and CDR2 is YSYEKL in the germline V gene. The CDR3 loop reads CASSQNRDLTYNEQFF. CDR3 DNA sequence: TGCGCCAGCAGCCAGAACAGGGACCTGACTTACAATGAGCAGTTCTTC.

The chain links TRBV18 to TRBJ1-2; D unclear. Germline loops: CDR1 KGHSH, CDR2 LQKENI. Trimming shortened V by 1 base and J by 8 bases, and 14 bases separated the two germline ends. The CDR3 spans 14 residues. The CDR3 nucleotides read TGTGCCAGCTCACCACGGACGGATGGTTACGGCTACACCTTC. It encodes CASSPRTDGYGYTF.

The rearrangement uses TRBV5-6 and TRBJ2-7; 15 bases line up with TRBD2. The CDR3 is 17 amino acids. Germline CDR1 SGHDT, CDR2 YYEEEE. The V and J ends lost 4 bases and 4 bases, in that order; junction bases with no gene match: 9. The DNA for the CDR3 is TGTGCCAGCAGCCGGCCGGGACTAGCGGGAGGAGGGTACGAGCAGTACTTC. Its protein product is CASSRPGLAGGGYEQYF.

V usage is TRBV5-1 and J usage is TRBJ2-2; 10 positions match TRBD2. The CDR3 runs to 16 residues. J was trimmed by 1 base and V by 2 bases; bases with no gene match: 2. CDR1 and CDR2 from the germline V gene are SGHRS and YFSETQ. The CDR3: CASSLLAGQNTGELFF. The CDR3 DNA sequence: TGCGCCAGCAGCTTACTAGCGGGACAGAACACCGGGGAGCTGTTTTTT.

V is TRBV7-2 and J is TRBJ2-1; 8 bases agree with TRBD2. Germline CDR1 and CDR2: SGHTA and FQGNSA. After removal of 3 bases from V and 12 bases from J, the junction contained 13 bases not matched to a gene. The CDR3 spans 15 residues. CDR3 sequence (DNA): TGTGCCAGCAGCTTCTCCGGACTAGCTAATGAGGGGCAGTTCTTC. Translating it yields CASSFSGLANEGQFF.

CDR3 DNA: TGTGCCAGCAGCTTGCCTTCGGGAGACACAGATACGCAGTATTTT. It is translated as CASSLPSGDTDTQYF. The genes are TRBV5-4 and TRBJ2-3, with D possibly matching TRBD2 (6 bases). Germline assignment: CDR1 SGHNT and CDR2 YYREEE (reference sequence). The ends were cut back, 1 base at V and 2 bases at J, with 11 bases in the middle. CDR3 size: 15 residues.

The CDR3 DNA follows: TGTGCCAGCACCGGACAGGGGACCTCGAACACCGGGGAGCTGTTTTTT. It is translated as CASTGQGTSNTGELFF. The V and J genes are TRBV25-1 and TRBJ2-2, with 9 bases matching TRBD1. The germline gives CDR1 MGHDK, CDR2 SYGVNS. The V gene end was trimmed by 7 bases and the J gene end by 0 bases; junction bases not matched to a gene: 6. This CDR3 has 16 amino acids.

The chain is built from TRBV5-1 and TRBJ1-1, with 7 bases aligning to TRBD1. The CDR3 is 14 amino acids. The V segment lost 5 bases and the J segment 0 bases; nucleotides outside the gene matches: 4. Germline V gene lookup returns CDR1 SGHRS and CDR2 YFSETQ. CDR3 protein: CASRQGGLNTEAFF. The CDR3 DNA sequence: TGCGCCAGCAGACAAGGGGGCTTGAACACTGAAGCTTTCTTT.

With regard to this clone: Other nucleotide sequences from this sample produce the same CDR3. The genes are TRBV9 and TRBJ2-2; D is ambiguous. Germline CDR1 reads SGDLS; CDR2 reads YYNGEE. This CDR3 region has 14 residues. Trimming stripped 0 bases from V and 2 bases from J, with 5 bases between. CDR3 bases: TGTGCCAGCAGCGTAGTTGGCAACACCGGGGAGCTGTTTTTT. Its translation: CASSVVGNTGELFF.

The V gene is TRBV5-8, the J gene TRBJ2-5; 15 bases map to TRBD2. The J call may not be correct, given that the DNA end is closer to TRBJ2-7. Germline lookup yields CDR1 SGHTS and CDR2 YDEGEE. The CDR3 runs to 17 residues. The CDR3 coding sequence is TGTGCCAGCAGGCCTGGACTAGCGGGAGGGCCGTGGGGCGAGCAGTACTTC. Its protein product is CASRPGLAGGPWGEQYF.

This chain connects TRBV19 to TRBJ2-2, with D unclear. The germline V and J ends were trimmed by 8 bases and 0 bases, with 10 bases remaining between them. The V gene's germline CDR1 is LNHDA and CDR2 SQIVND (reference sequence). The CDR3 loop spans 14 amino acids. In DNA, the CDR3 is TGTGCCAGTCTCGAGCGCGCGAACACCGGGGAGCTGTTTTTT. This translates into CASLERANTGELFF.

The chain couples TRBV20-1 to TRBJ2-5; the D is unclear. Germline values: CDR1 DFQATT, CDR2 SNEGSKA (reference sequence). Trimming took off 7 bases at V and 9 bases at J, with 15 bases between the two ends. The CDR3 extends over 11 amino acids. The CDR3 loop is CSVRPHLPQYF. Written as DNA, the CDR3 is TGCAGTGTCAGGCCGCACTTACCCCAGTACTTC.